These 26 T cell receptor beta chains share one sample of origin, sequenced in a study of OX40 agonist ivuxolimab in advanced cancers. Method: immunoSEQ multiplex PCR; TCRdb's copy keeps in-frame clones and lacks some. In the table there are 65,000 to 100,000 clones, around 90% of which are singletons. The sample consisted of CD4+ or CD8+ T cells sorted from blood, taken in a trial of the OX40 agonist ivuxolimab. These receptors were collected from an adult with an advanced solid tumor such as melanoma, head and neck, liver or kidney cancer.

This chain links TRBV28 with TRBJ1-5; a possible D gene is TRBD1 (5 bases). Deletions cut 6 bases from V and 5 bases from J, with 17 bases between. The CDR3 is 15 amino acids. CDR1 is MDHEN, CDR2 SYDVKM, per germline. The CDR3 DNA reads TGTGCCAGCAGCCCCTCCGACAGCCTTTATCAGCCCCAGCATTTT. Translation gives CASSPSDSLYQPQHF.

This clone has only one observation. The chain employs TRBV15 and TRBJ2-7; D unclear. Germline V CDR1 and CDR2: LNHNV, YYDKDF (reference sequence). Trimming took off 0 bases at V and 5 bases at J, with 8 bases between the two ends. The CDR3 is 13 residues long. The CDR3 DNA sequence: TGTGCCACCAGCAGAGATCCCCGCGACGAGCAGTACTTC. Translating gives CATSRDPRDEQYF.

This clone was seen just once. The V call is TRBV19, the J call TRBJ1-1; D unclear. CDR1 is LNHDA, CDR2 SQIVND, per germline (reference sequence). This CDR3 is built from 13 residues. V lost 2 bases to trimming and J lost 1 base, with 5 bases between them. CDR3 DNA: TGTGCCAGTAGTATACAGACGAACACTGAAGCTTTCTTT. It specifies CASSIQTNTEAFF.

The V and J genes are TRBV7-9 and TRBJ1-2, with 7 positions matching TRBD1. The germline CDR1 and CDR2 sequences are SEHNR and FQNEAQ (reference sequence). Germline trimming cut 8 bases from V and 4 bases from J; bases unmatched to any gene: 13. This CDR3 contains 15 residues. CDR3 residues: CASRPSGTVFYGYTF. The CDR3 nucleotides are TGTGCCAGCCGCCCTTCTGGGACAGTCTTCTATGGCTACACCTTC.

The chain's CDR3 is CASREEGTFGETQYF. CDR3 in DNA: TGCGCCAGCAGAGAAGAGGGGACATTCGGAGAGACCCAGTACTTC. The gene calls are TRBV5-1 and TRBJ2-5, with D possibly matching TRBD1 (6 bases). Trimming pared 5 bases from V and 4 bases from J, leaving 18 bases between. CDR3 length equals 15 residues. Germline V lookup: CDR1 SGHRS, CDR2 YFSETQ.

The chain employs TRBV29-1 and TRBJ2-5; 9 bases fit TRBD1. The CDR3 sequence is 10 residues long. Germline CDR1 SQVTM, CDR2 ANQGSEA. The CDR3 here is CGTGMETQYF. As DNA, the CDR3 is TGCGGGACAGGGATGGAGACCCAGTACTTC. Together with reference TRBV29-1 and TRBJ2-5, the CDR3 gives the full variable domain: SAVISQKPSRDICQRGTSLTIQCQVDSQVTMMFWYRQQPGQSLTLIATANQGSEATYESGFVIDKFPISRPNLTFSTLTVSNMSPEDSSIYLCGTGMETQYFGPGTRLLVL.

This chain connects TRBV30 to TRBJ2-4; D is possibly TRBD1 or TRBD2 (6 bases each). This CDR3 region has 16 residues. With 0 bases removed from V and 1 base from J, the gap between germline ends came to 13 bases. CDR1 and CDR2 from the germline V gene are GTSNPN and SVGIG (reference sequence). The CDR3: CAWSVRGAGAKNIQYF. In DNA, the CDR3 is TGTGCCTGGAGTGTAAGGGGGGCCGGTGCCAAAAACATTCAGTACTTC.

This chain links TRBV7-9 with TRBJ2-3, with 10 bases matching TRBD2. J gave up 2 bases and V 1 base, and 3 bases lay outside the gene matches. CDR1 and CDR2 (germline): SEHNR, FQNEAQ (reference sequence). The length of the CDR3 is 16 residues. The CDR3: CASSLELAGPTDTQYF. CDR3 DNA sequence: TGTGCCAGCAGCTTAGAACTAGCGGGACCCACAGATACGCAGTATTTT.

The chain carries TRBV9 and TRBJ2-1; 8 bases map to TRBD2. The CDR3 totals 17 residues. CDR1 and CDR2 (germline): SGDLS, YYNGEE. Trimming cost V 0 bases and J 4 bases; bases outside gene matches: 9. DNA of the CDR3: TGTGCCAGCAGCGTAGGAGCGGGACTAGGCGGATACAATGAGCAGTTCTTC. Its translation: CASSVGAGLGGYNEQFF.

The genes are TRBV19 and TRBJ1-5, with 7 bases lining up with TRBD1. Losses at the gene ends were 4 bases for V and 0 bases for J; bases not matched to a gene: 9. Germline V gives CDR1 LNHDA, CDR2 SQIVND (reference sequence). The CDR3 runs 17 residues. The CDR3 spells CASSRYLGQRSNQPQHF. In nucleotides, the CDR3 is TGTGCCAGTAGTAGATATCTGGGACAGCGTAGCAATCAGCCCCAGCATTTT.

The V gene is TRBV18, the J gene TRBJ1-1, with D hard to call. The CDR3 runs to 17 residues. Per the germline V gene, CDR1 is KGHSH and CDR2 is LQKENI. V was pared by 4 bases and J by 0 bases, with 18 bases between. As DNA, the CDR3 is TGTGCCAGCTCACAACTCTCCGGGAGCCTCATGAACACTGAAGCTTTCTTT. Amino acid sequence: CASSQLSGSLMNTEAFF.

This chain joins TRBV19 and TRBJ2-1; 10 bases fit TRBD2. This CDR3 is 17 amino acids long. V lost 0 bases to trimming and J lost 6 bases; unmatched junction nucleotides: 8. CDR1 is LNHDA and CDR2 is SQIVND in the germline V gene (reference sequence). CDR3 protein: CASSIDGASGSPNEQFF. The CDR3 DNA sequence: TGTGCCAGTAGTATAGATGGGGCTAGCGGGAGCCCCAATGAGCAGTTCTTC.

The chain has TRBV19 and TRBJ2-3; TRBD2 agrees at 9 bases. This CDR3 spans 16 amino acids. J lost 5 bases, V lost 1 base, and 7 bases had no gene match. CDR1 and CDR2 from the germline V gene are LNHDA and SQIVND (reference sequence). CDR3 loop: CASSIVQREVIDTQYF. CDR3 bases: TGTGCCAGTAGTATAGTGCAGCGGGAGGTCATAGATACGCAGTATTTT.

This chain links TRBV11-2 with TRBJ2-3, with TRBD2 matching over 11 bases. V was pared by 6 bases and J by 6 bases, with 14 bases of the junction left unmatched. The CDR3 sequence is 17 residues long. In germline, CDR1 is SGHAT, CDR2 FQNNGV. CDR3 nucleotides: TGTGCCAGCAGATACGGGACTAGCGGCTTCCGGGTGGATACGCAGTATTTT. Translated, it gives CASRYGTSGFRVDTQYF.

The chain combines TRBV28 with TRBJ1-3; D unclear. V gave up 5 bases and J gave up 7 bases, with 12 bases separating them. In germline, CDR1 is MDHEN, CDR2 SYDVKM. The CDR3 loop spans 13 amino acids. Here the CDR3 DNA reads TGTGCCAGCAGTCCCCGCTGGGTGAACACCATATATTTT. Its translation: CASSPRWVNTIYF. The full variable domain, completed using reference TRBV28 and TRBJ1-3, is DVKVTQSSRYLVKRTGEKVFLECVQDMDHENMFWYRQDPGLGLRLIYFSYDVKMKEKGDIPEGYSVSREKKERFSLILESASTNQTSMYLCASSPRWVNTIYFGEGSWLTVV.

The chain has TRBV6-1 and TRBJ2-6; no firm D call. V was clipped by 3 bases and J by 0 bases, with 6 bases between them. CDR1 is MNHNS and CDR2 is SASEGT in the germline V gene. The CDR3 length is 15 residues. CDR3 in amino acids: CASSEIASGANVLTF. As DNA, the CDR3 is TGTGCCAGCAGTGAGATCGCCTCTGGGGCCAACGTCCTGACTTTC.

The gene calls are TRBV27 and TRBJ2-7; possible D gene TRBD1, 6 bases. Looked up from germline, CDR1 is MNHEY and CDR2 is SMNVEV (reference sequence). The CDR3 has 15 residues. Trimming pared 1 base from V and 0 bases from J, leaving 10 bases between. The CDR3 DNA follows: TGTGCCAGCAGTTTATTCGGACAGAGCTCCTACGAGCAGTACTTC. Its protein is CASSLFGQSSYEQYF.

CDR3: CASSQLGGGANVLTF. The CDR3 DNA sequence: TGTGCCAGCAGTCAATTAGGTGGTGGGGCCAACGTCCTGACTTTC. This chain links TRBV5-8 with TRBJ2-6, with D uncertain. Trimming took 5 bases from V and 3 from J, leaving 12 bases between them. The germline V gene has CDR1 SGHTS and CDR2 YDEGEE. This CDR3 contains 15 residues. The full variable domain, completed using reference TRBV5-8 and TRBJ2-6, is EAGVTQSPTHLIKTRGQQATLRCSPISGHTSVYWYQQALGLGLQFLLWYDEGEERNRGNFPPRFSGRQFPNYSSELNVNALELEDSALYLCASSQLGGGANVLTFGAGSRLTVL.

This CDR3 is CASSQSSGRAGEETQYF. CDR3 DNA sequence: TGTGCCAGCAGCCAATCTAGCGGGAGGGCCGGGGAAGAGACCCAGTACTTC. The gene calls are TRBV14 and TRBJ2-5, with TRBD2 matching over 12 bases. J lost 3 bases, V lost 2 bases, and 7 bases had no gene match. The CDR3 contains 17 residues. Germline loops: CDR1 SGHDN, CDR2 FVKESK.

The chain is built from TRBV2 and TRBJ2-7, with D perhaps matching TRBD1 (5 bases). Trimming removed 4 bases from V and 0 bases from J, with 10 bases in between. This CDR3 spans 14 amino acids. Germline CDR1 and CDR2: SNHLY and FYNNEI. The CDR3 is CASSVQGPSYEQYF. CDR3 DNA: TGTGCCAGCAGTGTTCAGGGTCCCTCCTACGAGCAGTACTTC.

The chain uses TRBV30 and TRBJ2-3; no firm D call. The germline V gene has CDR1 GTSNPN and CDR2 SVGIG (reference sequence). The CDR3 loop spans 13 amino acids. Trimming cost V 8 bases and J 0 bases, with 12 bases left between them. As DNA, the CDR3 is TGTGCCCGAGCCGGCAGGAGCACAGATACGCAGTATTTT. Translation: CARAGRSTDTQYF.

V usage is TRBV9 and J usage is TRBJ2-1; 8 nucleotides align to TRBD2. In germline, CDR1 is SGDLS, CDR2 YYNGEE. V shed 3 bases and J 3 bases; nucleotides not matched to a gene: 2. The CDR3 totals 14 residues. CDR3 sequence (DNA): TGTGCCAGCAGCGCGGGACTAGGCTACAATGAGCAGTTCTTC. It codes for CASSAGLGYNEQFF.

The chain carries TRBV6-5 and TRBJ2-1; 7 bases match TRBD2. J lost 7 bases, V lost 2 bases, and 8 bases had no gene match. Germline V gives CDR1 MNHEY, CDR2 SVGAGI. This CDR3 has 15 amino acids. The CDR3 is CASSYGREYRNEQFF. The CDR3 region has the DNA TGTGCCAGCAGTTACGGGCGGGAGTATAGGAATGAGCAGTTCTTC.

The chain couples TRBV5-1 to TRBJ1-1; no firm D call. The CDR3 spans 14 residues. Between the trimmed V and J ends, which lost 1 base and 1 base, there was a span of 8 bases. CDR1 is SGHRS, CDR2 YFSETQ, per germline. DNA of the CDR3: TGCGCCAGCAGCTTGAGGACGGCGAACACTGAAGCTTTCTTT. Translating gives CASSLRTANTEAFF.

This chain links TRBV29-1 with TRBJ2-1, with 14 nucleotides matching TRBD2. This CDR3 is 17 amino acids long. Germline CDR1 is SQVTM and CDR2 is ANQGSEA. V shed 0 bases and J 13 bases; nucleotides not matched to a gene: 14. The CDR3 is CSVEDWGTSGGTMIQFF. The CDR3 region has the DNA TGCAGCGTTGAAGATTGGGGGACTAGCGGGGGTACAATGATTCAGTTCTTC.

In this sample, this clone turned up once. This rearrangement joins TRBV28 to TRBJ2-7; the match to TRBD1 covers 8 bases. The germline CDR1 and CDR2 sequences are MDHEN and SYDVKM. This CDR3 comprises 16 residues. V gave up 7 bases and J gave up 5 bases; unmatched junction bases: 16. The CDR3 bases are TGTGCCAGCATGTCCCCCGGAGACAGGGGACGAGACGAGCAGTACTTC. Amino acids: CASMSPGDRGRDEQYF.